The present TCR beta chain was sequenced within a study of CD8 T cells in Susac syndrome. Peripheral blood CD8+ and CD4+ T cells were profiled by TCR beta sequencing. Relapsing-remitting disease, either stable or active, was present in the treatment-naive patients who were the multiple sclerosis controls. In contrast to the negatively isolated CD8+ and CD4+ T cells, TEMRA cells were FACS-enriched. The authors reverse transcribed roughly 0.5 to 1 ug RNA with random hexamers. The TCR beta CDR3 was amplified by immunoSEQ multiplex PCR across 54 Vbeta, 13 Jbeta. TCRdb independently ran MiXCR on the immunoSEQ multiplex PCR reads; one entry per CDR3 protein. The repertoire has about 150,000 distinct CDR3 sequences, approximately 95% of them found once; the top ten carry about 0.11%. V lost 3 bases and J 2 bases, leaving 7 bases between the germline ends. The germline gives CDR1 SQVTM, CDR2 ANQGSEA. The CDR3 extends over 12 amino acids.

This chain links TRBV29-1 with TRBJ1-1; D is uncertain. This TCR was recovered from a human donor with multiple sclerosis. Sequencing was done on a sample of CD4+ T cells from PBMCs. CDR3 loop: CSVDGLNTEAFF. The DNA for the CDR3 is TGCAGCGTTGACGGTCTTAACACTGAAGCTTTCTTT.